Following are 9 T cell receptor beta chains from one sample sequenced in a study of blood T cell repertoires in COVID-19 (dated by TCRdb to about 2020). The library relied on the immunoSEQ multiplex PCR assay. The immuneACCESS repertoire file appears here via TCRdb, limited to in-frame rearrangements. These files lack a portion of the clones; in checked studies, under half of the deficit traces to unresolved V genes, and the cause of the others is not known. The sample table lists about 120,000 clones, 75% to 90% of them with a count of one. The ten largest clones capture approximately 2.5% of the sample. Sequenced input: peripheral blood. The receptors here all came from a man aged 30-40 years with acute or convalescent COVID-19.

This clone appeared a single time. V is TRBV6-5 and J is TRBJ1-4; TRBD1 agrees at 7 bases. Germline CDR1 and CDR2: MNHEY and SVGAGI. Trimming at V came to 2 bases and at J to 5 bases, leaving 5 bases not matched to a gene. The length of the CDR3 is 15 residues. The CDR3 DNA reads as TGTGCCAGCAGTTACCAAACAGGGGAGAATGAAAAACTGTTTTTT. Protein product: CASSYQTGENEKLFF.

The chain is built from TRBV4-3 and TRBJ1-1; no firm D call. CDR1 and CDR2 (germline): LGHNA, YSLEER. The CDR3 has 16 residues. Trimming took 0 bases from V and 5 from J, leaving 16 bases between them. CDR3 amino acids: CASSQDLLGSWTEAFF. As DNA, the CDR3 is TGCGCCAGCAGCCAAGATCTCCTCGGTTCGTGGACTGAAGCTTTCTTT.

This clone has a handful of counts. The V and J genes are TRBV4-3 and TRBJ2-5; 12 bases align to TRBD2. Germline CDR1 and CDR2: LGHNA and YSLEER. CDR3 length: 16 amino acids. J gave up 3 bases and V 4 bases, and 6 bases lay outside the gene matches. The CDR3 region is CASSPWASGGEETQYF. In DNA, the CDR3 is TGCGCCAGCAGCCCGTGGGCTAGCGGGGGGGAAGAGACCCAGTACTTC.

This clone was found a few times. J is TRBJ1-6 and V is TRBV4-1; 8 bases match TRBD1. V gave up 2 bases and J gave up 5 bases; unmatched junction bases: 2. The CDR3 extends over 15 amino acids. Germline loops: CDR1 MGHRA, CDR2 YSYEKL. This CDR3 reads CASSQMDRDNSPLHF. The DNA of the CDR3 is TGCGCCAGCAGCCAAATGGACAGGGATAATTCACCCCTCCACTTT.

The chain employs TRBV2 and TRBJ1-4, with TRBD1 matching 10 bases. The CDR3 length is 13 residues. V trimming: 6 bases; J trimming: 14 bases; junction bases outside the gene matches: 9. CDR1 and CDR2 from the germline V gene are SNHLY and FYNNEI. The chain's CDR3 is CASRTGTGEGLFF. The CDR3 DNA follows: TGTGCCAGCAGGACCGGGACAGGGGAAGGGCTGTTTTTT.

The chain is built from TRBV25-1 and TRBJ1-1; 7 nucleotides agree with TRBD1. Germline lookup yields CDR1 MGHDK and CDR2 SYGVNS. The junction had 12 bases not matched to a gene; V was cut back by 6 bases and J by 11 bases. CDR3 size: 13 residues. This chain's CDR3 is CASSLQPQGPAFF. The CDR3 DNA is TGTGCCAGCAGCCTACAGCCACAGGGGCCGGCTTTCTTT.

V and J are TRBV10-2 and TRBJ2-7; TRBD2 agrees at 11 bases. The CDR3 covers 19 residues. Germline lookup yields CDR1 WSHSY and CDR2 SAAADI. With V trimmed by 0 bases and J by 0 bases, 10 bases remained unmatched. The CDR3 DNA sequence: TGCGCCAGCAGTGAGTCTTTTCCCGGACTAGCGGGCAGCTCCTACGAGCAGTACGTC. Protein product: CASSESFPGLAGSSYEQYV.

The chain carries TRBV18 and TRBJ2-1, with D perhaps matching TRBD2 (5 bases). Germline values: CDR1 KGHSH, CDR2 LQKENI. With 1 base removed from V and 1 base from J, the gap between germline ends came to 17 bases. The CDR3 spans 18 residues. This CDR3 reads CASSPRFGDPLSYNEQFF. The CDR3 region has the DNA TGTGCCAGCTCACCACGTTTCGGGGATCCTTTATCCTACAATGAGCAGTTCTTC.

The chain uses TRBV19 and TRBJ2-5, with 10 bases aligning to TRBD1. The CDR3 extends over 13 amino acids. CDR1 and CDR2 from the germline V gene are LNHDA and SQIVND (reference sequence). V dropped 6 bases and J dropped 5; count of bases not matched to a gene: 3. The CDR3 DNA reads TGTGCCAGTAGAGGACAGGGGGGGGAGACCCAGTACTTC. Encoded protein: CASRGQGGETQYF.